This TCR beta chain was captured in a study of T cell responses to AZD1222 COVID-19 vaccine. Overall study: Doses given second, at about 4 or about 12 weeks, were pooled.

In regard to this clone: Its specificity is unknown.

Germline V gene data show CDR1 as SGHKS and CDR2 as YYEKEE (reference sequence). V was shortened by 1 base and J by 6 bases, with 7 bases between the two germline ends. The CDR3 has 13 residues. Sequencing was performed with immunoSEQ multiplex PCR; in TCRdb, only in-frame clones are kept and a portion is missing. The repertoire has some 120,000 clones, around nine tenths of them found once; the top ten carry roughly 1.2%. Study-wide findings and caveats: Donors, mostly white British, included more females; clonal diversity was possibly underestimated.

This specimen was peripheral blood, taken on day 0 of AZD1222 vaccination. The V and J genes are TRBV5-5 and TRBJ2-2; unclear D gene. The clonotype comes from an adult in good health. Here the CDR3 reads CASSLRAAGELFF. In DNA form, the CDR3 reads TGTGCCAGCAGCTTGCGTGCAGCCGGGGAGCTGTTTTTT.